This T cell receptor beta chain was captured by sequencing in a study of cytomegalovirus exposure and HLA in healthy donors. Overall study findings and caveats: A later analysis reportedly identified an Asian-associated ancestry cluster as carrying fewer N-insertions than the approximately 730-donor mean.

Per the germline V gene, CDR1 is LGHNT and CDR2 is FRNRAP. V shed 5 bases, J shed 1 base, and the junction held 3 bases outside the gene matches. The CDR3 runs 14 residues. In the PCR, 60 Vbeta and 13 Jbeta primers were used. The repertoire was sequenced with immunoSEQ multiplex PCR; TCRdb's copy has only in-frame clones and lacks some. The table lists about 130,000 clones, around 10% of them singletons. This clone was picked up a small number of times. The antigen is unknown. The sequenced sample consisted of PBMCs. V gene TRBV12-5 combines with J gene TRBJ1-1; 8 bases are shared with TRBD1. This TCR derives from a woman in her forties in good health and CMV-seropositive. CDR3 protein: CASGPGTGNTEAFF. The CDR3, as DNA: TGTGCTAGTGGTCCCGGGACAGGGAACACTGAAGCTTTCTTT.